This T cell receptor (beta chain) was captured in a study of shared clonotypes between healthy human individuals. This table comes from immunoSEQ multiplex PCR, and its TCRdb copy is limited to in-frame clones, with some not included. The table lists over 1.4 million clones, roughly 96% of them singletons. This CDR3 contains 13 residues. V dropped 3 bases and J dropped 6 bases, with 11 bases sitting between them. In germline, CDR1 is SGHNT, CDR2 YYREEE (reference sequence). This clone was counted once. This TCR came from a man aged 25 to 40 in good health. The specimen was naive CD4+ T cells sorted from blood. Subset of the sample: CD45RA+ positively selected. The chain employs TRBV5-4 and TRBJ2-3; the D is unclear. The CDR3 reads CASSYMFRDTQYF. The CDR3 DNA sequence: TGTGCCAGCAGCTATATGTTTCGGGATACGCAGTATTTT.